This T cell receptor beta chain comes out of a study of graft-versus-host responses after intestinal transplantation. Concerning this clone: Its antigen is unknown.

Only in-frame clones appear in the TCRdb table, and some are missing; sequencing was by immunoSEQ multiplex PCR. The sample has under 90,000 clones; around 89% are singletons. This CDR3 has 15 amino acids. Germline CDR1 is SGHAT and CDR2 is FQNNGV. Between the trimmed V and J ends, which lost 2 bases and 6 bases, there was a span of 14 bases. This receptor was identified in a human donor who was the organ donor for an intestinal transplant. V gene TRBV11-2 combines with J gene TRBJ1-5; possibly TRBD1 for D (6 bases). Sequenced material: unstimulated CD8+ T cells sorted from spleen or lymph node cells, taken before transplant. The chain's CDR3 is CASSLMRGKAQPQHF. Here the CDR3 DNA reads TGTGCCAGCAGCTTAATGAGGGGGAAGGCTCAGCCCCAGCATTTT.